One sample yielded the 14 T cell receptor beta chains listed below, sequenced in a study of blood T cell repertoires in COVID-19. Produced via immunoSEQ multiplex PCR; TCRdb's table is partial and in-frame only. The table lists more than 200,000 clones, roughly 84% of them singletons. Source material: peripheral blood. The receptors were gathered from a woman in her thirties or forties with active or convalescent COVID-19.

The chain is built from TRBV15 and TRBJ2-3; perhaps TRBD2 as D (6 bases). Germline V gene sequence: CDR1 LNHNV, CDR2 YYDKDF (reference sequence). The CDR3 contains 15 residues. The V and J ends lost 3 bases and 1 base respectively, with 11 bases between them. The CDR3, as DNA: TGTGCCACCAGCAGCGGGAGTTATCGCACAGATACGCAGTATTTT. Its protein is CATSSGSYRTDTQYF.

V is TRBV5-6 and J is TRBJ1-2; D is unresolved. Trimming cost V 1 base and J 3 bases, with 7 bases left between them. The CDR3 contains 13 residues. The V gene's germline CDR1 is SGHDT and CDR2 YYEEEE. The CDR3 here is CASSLMVDYGYTF. DNA for the CDR3: TGTGCCAGCAGCTTGATGGTAGACTATGGCTACACCTTC.

The V gene is TRBV9, the J gene TRBJ1-1; weak D call: TRBD1 (6 bases). CDR1 is SGDLS, CDR2 YYNGEE, per germline. V lost 2 bases, J lost 6 bases, and 11 bases lay in between. The length of the CDR3 is 13 residues. CDR3 in amino acids: CASSVRQESEAFF. Here the CDR3 DNA reads TGTGCCAGCAGCGTCAGACAGGAGTCTGAAGCTTTCTTT.

Remarks on this clone: The sample holds other DNA sequences that translate to the same CDR3. The chain uses TRBV5-1 and TRBJ1-1; D is perhaps TRBD1 (5 bases). The V and J ends lost 0 bases and 2 bases respectively, with 8 bases between them. There are 14 residues in the CDR3. Germline CDR1 is SGHRS and CDR2 is YFSETQ. The CDR3 region has the DNA TGCGCCAGCAGCTTGGGACAGATAAACACTGAAGCTTTCTTT. Its translation: CASSLGQINTEAFF.

V gene TRBV2 combines with J gene TRBJ1-4, with D hard to call. V was clipped by 7 bases and J by 8 bases, with 11 bases between them. The CDR3 is 12 residues long. Germline CDR1 SNHLY, CDR2 FYNNEI. The CDR3 DNA sequence: TGTGCCAGCAATCCAGGTGGGGAAAAACTGTTTTTT. This translates into CASNPGGEKLFF.

The chain employs TRBV6-1 and TRBJ2-1; 10 bases are shared with TRBD1. CDR3 length: 15 amino acids. J was trimmed by 7 bases and V by 3 bases; bases with no gene match: 6. CDR1 is MNHNS and CDR2 is SASEGT in the germline V gene. This CDR3 reads CASSDMGQGWNEQFF. The DNA of the CDR3 is TGTGCCAGCAGTGATATGGGACAGGGGTGGAATGAGCAGTTCTTC.

A remark on this clone: Other nucleotide sequences in the sample specify the same CDR3. The chain couples TRBV4-1 to TRBJ1-1; TRBD1 aligns across 11 bases. Germline lookup yields CDR1 MGHRA and CDR2 YSYEKL. The CDR3 loop spans 15 amino acids. Germline trimming cut 0 bases from V and 5 bases from J; bases unmatched to any gene: 2. The CDR3: CASSQDGTGGTEAFF. The CDR3 DNA sequence: TGCGCCAGCAGCCAAGACGGGACAGGGGGTACTGAAGCTTTCTTT.

The chain joins TRBV28 to TRBJ1-1; tentative D call: TRBD1 (5 bases). Trimming removed 6 bases at V and 1 base at J, with 12 bases between. CDR1 and CDR2 (germline): MDHEN, SYDVKM. This CDR3 contains 14 residues. The CDR3 region has the DNA TGTGCCAGCAGCCGGGACGGGGGGAACACTGAAGCTTTCTTT. Translating it yields CASSRDGGNTEAFF.

DNA of the CDR3: TGTGCCAGCAGTAACCCGGGACTAGCGGAGACCCAGTACTTC. Translation: CASSNPGLAETQYF. The rearrangement uses TRBV28 and TRBJ2-5, with TRBD2 identical over 10 bases. CDR3 length: 14 amino acids. CDR1 and CDR2 (germline): MDHEN, SYDVKM. V lost 5 bases and J lost 5; bases outside the gene matches: 5.

The rearrangement uses TRBV6-5 and TRBJ1-6; D gene uncertain. Germline V gene data show CDR1 as MNHEY and CDR2 as SVGAGI. The CDR3 loop spans 14 amino acids. V dropped 6 bases and J dropped 8 bases, with 14 bases sitting between them. The CDR3 sequence: CASSPEPGDSPLHF. CDR3 DNA: TGTGCCAGCAGCCCCGAACCCGGGGATTCACCCCTCCACTTT.

This chain joins TRBV19 and TRBJ2-1, with D possibly being TRBD1 (6 bases). CDR3 length equals 15 residues. V was trimmed by 3 bases and J by 6 bases, leaving 15 bases between them. Germline CDR1 LNHDA, CDR2 SQIVND (reference sequence). CDR3 region: CASSIRRDRPNEQFF. CDR3 DNA: TGTGCCAGTAGTATCCGACGAGACAGGCCCAATGAGCAGTTCTTC.

There are a few counts of this clone. The chain employs TRBV9 and TRBJ1-6, with D unclear. The CDR3 extends over 12 amino acids. V was cut by 4 bases and J by 10 bases, with 9 bases left in between. Germline-derived CDR1 and CDR2 are SGDLS and YYNGEE. The CDR3 DNA sequence: TGTGCCAGCAGCTCTGCCAGGTCACCCCTCCACTTT. Translating gives CASSSARSPLHF. The entire variable domain, with the rest obtained from reference TRBV9 and TRBJ1-6, is as follows: DSGVTQTPKHLITATGQRVTLRCSPRSGDLSVYWYQQSLDQGLQFLIQYYNGEERAKGNILERFSAQQFPDLHSELNLSSLELGDSALYFCASSSARSPLHFGNGTRLTVT.

The chain recombines TRBV28 with TRBJ1-6; TRBD1 matches 7 bases. V lost 6 bases to trimming and J lost 7 bases; unmatched junction nucleotides: 12. Per germline, CDR1 MDHEN and CDR2 SYDVKM. This CDR3 comprises 16 residues. CDR3 bases: TGTGCCAGCAGCCCACAGGGGATCCTAGAAAATTCACCCCTCCACTTT. It is translated as CASSPQGILENSPLHF.

The rearrangement joins TRBV10-1 to TRBJ1-3; D not resolved. CDR3 length equals 14 residues. Trimming left V 6 bases short and J 0 bases short, with 9 bases between. In germline, CDR1 is WNHNN, CDR2 SYGVQD (reference sequence). The CDR3 nucleotides read TGCGCCAGCAGAATCCTCTGCTCTGGAAACACCATATATTTT. Its protein product is CASRILCSGNTIYF.